This T cell receptor beta chain was obtained from a study of lymphopenia after photon versus proton radiotherapy. TCRdb's table, derived via immunoSEQ multiplex PCR, lists solely in-frame clones and lacks some. The sample yields fewer than 70,000 clones, around 87% seen once. V lost 0 bases to trimming and J lost 5 bases, with 11 bases between them. The germline gives CDR1 SGHRS, CDR2 YFSETQ. CDR3 length: 14 residues. The sample holds a few counts of this clone. The antigen remains undetermined. Study-level results: Post-nadir diversity loss with photons came from oligoclonal expansion, particularly CD8+ Temra cells. Larger post-nadir TCR diversity loss correlated inversely with survival in deceased patients. Photon-treated patients lost naive T cells and TCR diversity; proton-treated stayed stable. Better survival with proton therapy was suggested as possible, not demonstrated.

The clonotype originates from a man older than 75 with esophageal cancer. The chain combines TRBV5-1 with TRBJ1-1; D ambiguous. The specimen was peripheral blood, collected from a patient treated with proton-based radiotherapy. This CDR3 reads CASSLEGYKTEAFF. CDR3 DNA: TGCGCCAGCAGCTTGGAGGGTTATAAGACTGAAGCTTTCTTT. The full variable domain, in which reference TRBV5-1 and TRBJ1-1 provide the parts outside the CDR3, is KAGVTQTPRYLIKTRGQQVTLSCSPISGHRSVSWYQQTPGQGLQFLFEYFSETQRNKGNFPGRFSGRQFSNSRSEMNVSTLELGDSALYLCASSLEGYKTEAFFGQGTRLTVV.